Each of the 25 T cell receptor beta chains below was sequenced from the same sample in a study of human T cells and chemical hapten exposure. Time point noted: patch test 3, about 24 weeks after DPC sensitization. As to treatment: therapeutic diphenylcyclopropenone sensitization with weekly scalp DPC. A single record per CDR3 protein comes from TCRdb applying MiXCR to the RACE reads. This table has tens of thousands of distinct CDR3 sequences, over 10% appearing once. Sequences were derived from whole blood, sampled in connection with sensitization to the hapten diphenylcyclopropenone (DPC). Source of these receptors: a woman in her fifties or sixties with alopecia areata. Some clones in this sample may be carry-over from other donors' samples.

In its sample, this clonotype was seen a few times. CDR3 sequence reads: CASSAGPYNEQFF. CDR3 nucleotides: TGTGCCAGCAGCGCCGGTCCTTACAATGAGCAGTTCTTC. The chain joins TRBV5-5 to TRBJ2-1; D is ambiguous. This CDR3 is 13 amino acids long. Germline values: CDR1 SGHKS, CDR2 YYEKEE (reference sequence). V dropped 4 bases and J dropped 4 bases, with 9 bases sitting between them. Drawing the rest from reference TRBV5-5 and TRBJ2-1, the complete variable domain is DAGVTQSPTHLIKTRGQQVTLRCSPISGHKSVSWYQQVLGQGPQFIFQYYEKEERGRGNFPDRFSARQFPNYSSELNVNALLLGDSALYLCASSAGPYNEQFFGPGTRLTVL.

This clonotype was found a few times. One end of the junction fails to match germline, which may point to a read error. This chain connects TRBV12-3 or TRBV12-4 to TRBJ2-7; D perhaps matches TRBD2 (5 bases). This CDR3 has 13 residues. The CDR3 is CASRLDSPYEQYF. The CDR3 DNA sequence: TGTGCTAGCAGATTGGACTCGCCCTACGAGCAGTACTTC.

This clonotype was observed a few times. The chain has TRBV6-2 or TRBV6-3 and TRBJ1-2; the match to TRBD1 covers 7 bases. V dropped 5 bases and J dropped 0; count of bases not matched to a gene: 3. The germline gives CDR1 MNHEY, CDR2 SVGEGT. The CDR3 runs 14 residues. The CDR3 here is CASSPQGANYGYTF. The CDR3 DNA follows: TGTGCCAGCAGTCCCCAGGGGGCTAACTATGGCTACACCTTC.

To note about this clonotype: This is likely a read error, given that the CDR3 carries no conserved phenylalanine or tryptophan at its end. The DNA is left out, because the CDR3 cannot be placed on it with certainty; the CDR3 is given as TCRdb lists it. V gene TRBV6-2 or TRBV6-3 combines with J gene TRBJ1-1; the table's TRBD1 call for D was not verified on the DNA. The CDR3 totals 13 residues, both ends included. Germline CDR1 and CDR2: MNHEY and SVGEGT. The chain's CDR3 is CASSYPDRPTILS.

This clonotype has just a few counts. The gene calls are TRBV25-1 and TRBJ1-2; possible D gene TRBD1, 6 bases. V lost 3 bases and J lost 7, with 9 bases in between. Germline V CDR1 and CDR2: MGHDK, SYGVNS. The CDR3 is 12 amino acids. This chain's CDR3 is CASSEGAFGYTF. The CDR3 DNA reads TGTGCCAGCAGTGAGGGGGCTTTTGGCTACACCTTC.

The chain links TRBV10-2 to TRBJ2-2; no firm D call. This CDR3 is built from 12 residues. Germline CDR1 and CDR2: WSHSY and SAAADI. V lost 7 bases and J lost 2, with 5 bases in between. CDR3: CASTLNTGELFF. CDR3 bases: TGCGCCAGCACCCTAAACACCGGGGAGCTGTTTTTT.

This clonotype was seen many times. The rearrangement joins TRBV12-5 to TRBJ2-1; tentative D call: TRBD1 (5 bases). The V end lost 1 base, the J end lost 5 bases, and 6 bases lay between the germline ends. The CDR3 extends over 13 amino acids. Looked up from germline, CDR1 is LGHNT and CDR2 is FRNRAP. CDR3 sequence: CASGLDRNNEQFF. The CDR3 bases are TGTGCTAGTGGTTTGGACAGGAACAATGAGCAGTTCTTC.

This chain connects TRBV3-1 to TRBJ2-1; D call uncertain. Deletions cut 10 bases from V and 10 bases from J, with 14 bases between. Germline-derived CDR1 and CDR2 are LGHDT and YNNKEL (reference sequence). The CDR3 totals 11 residues. CDR3 nucleotides: TGTGCCACCCGAGGACCGACCGAGCAGTTCTTC. Encoded protein: CATRGPTEQFF.

This chain links TRBV11-2 with TRBJ2-3; possibly TRBD2 for D (5 bases). The V gene's germline CDR1 is SGHAT and CDR2 FQNNGV. The CDR3 is made up of 17 amino acids. V was cut by 4 bases and J by 3 bases, with 20 bases left in between. CDR3 DNA: TGTGCCAGCAGCTCCCTCACGTGGTACAGCGGAACAGATACGCAGTATTTT. This gives the protein CASSSLTWYSGTDTQYF.

This clonotype was seen a few times. CDR3 coding DNA: TGTGCCAGCAGCCCCAGGGGCTCCGGGGAGCTGTTTTTT. This gives the protein CASSPRGSGELFF. J is TRBJ2-2 and V is TRBV7-9; a possible D gene is TRBD1 (6 bases). Germline values: CDR1 SEHNR, CDR2 FQNEAQ (reference sequence). This CDR3 comprises 13 residues. The V end was cut by 5 bases, the J end by 6 bases, with 10 bases between.

This clonotype was counted many times. This CDR3 reads CASSQEGTGNYEQYF. The CDR3 nucleotides read TGTGCCAGCAGCCAAGAAGGGACAGGCAATTACGAGCAGTACTTC. J is TRBJ2-7 and V is TRBV3-1, with TRBD1 matching 8 bases. CDR1 and CDR2 (germline): LGHDT, YNNKEL (reference sequence). The CDR3 runs to 15 residues. V lost 0 bases and J lost 4; bases outside the gene matches: 5.

This clonotype occurred a few times. The V and J genes are TRBV12-3 or TRBV12-4 and TRBJ2-5, with TRBD2 identical over 8 bases. Trimming removed 6 bases from V and 4 bases from J; junction bases left unmatched: 4. The CDR3 consists of 13 residues. Here the CDR3 DNA reads TGTGCCAGCAGCCTCAGCGGGAGAGAGACCCAGTACTTC. Amino acid sequence: CASSLSGRETQYF.

The chain joins TRBV7-2 to TRBJ2-5, with D perhaps matching TRBD1 or TRBD2 (5 bases each). CDR1 is SGHTA, CDR2 FQGNSA, per germline. V was cut by 4 bases and J by 4 bases, with 13 bases left in between. This CDR3 has 14 residues. The CDR3 nucleotides are TGTGCCAGCAGCTCCCGGGACGTCCGAGAGACCCAGTACTTC. This translates into CASSSRDVRETQYF.

This clonotype was counted only a few times. J is TRBJ2-5 and V is TRBV12-5; D unresolved. CDR1 LGHNT and CDR2 FRNRAP come from the germline V gene. V lost 1 base to trimming and J lost 4 bases, with 7 bases between them. This CDR3 is built from 13 residues. The CDR3 here is CASGLEVIETQYF. For the CDR3, the DNA is TGTGCTAGTGGTTTGGAGGTGATAGAGACCCAGTACTTC.

This chain joins TRBV9 and TRBJ2-2, with TRBD1 matching over 7 bases. This CDR3 spans 15 amino acids. Germline CDR1 SGDLS, CDR2 YYNGEE. V shed 0 bases, J shed 5 bases, and the junction held 4 bases outside the gene matches. The CDR3 reads CASSVEGASTGELFF. In nucleotides, the CDR3 is TGTGCCAGCAGCGTAGAGGGGGCTAGTACCGGGGAGCTGTTTTTT. The variable domain in full, with the rest retrieved from reference TRBV9 and TRBJ2-2, is DSGVTQTPKHLITATGQRVTLRCSPRSGDLSVYWYQQSLDQGLQFLIQYYNGEERAKGNILERFSAQQFPDLHSELNLSSLELGDSALYFCASSVEGASTGELFFGEGSRLTVL.

With regard to this clonotype: At one of its ends the junction is not consistent with the germline gene, which may arise from a read error. This chain links TRBV29-1 with TRBJ1-2; 7 bases fit TRBD1. The CDR3 is made up of 14 amino acids. Germline CDR1 and CDR2: SQVTM and ANQGSEA. The CDR3 nucleotides are TGCAGAGTTGAAGACCGGGACAGACTTTATGGCTACACCTTC. It codes for CRVEDRDRLYGYTF.

This clonotype was counted ten times or more. This chain connects TRBV3-1 to TRBJ2-2, with D uncertain. V lost 2 bases to trimming and J lost 4 bases, with 11 bases between them. The CDR3 consists of 15 residues. Looked up from germline, CDR1 is LGHDT and CDR2 is YNNKEL (reference sequence). CDR3 region: CASSQYESGTGELFF. The CDR3 DNA is TGTGCCAGCAGCCAATACGAGTCTGGCACCGGGGAGCTGTTTTTT.

The chain combines TRBV11-2 with TRBJ1-5; 8 bases are shared with TRBD1. V dropped 6 bases and J dropped 0; count of bases not matched to a gene: 10. The CDR3 contains 17 residues. Germline V gene sequence: CDR1 SGHAT, CDR2 FQNNGV. CDR3 nucleotide sequence: TGTGCCAGCAGTCACGCCAGGACAGGGAATAGCAATCAGCCCCAGCATTTT. Translation gives CASSHARTGNSNQPQHF.

This clonotype was detected many times. The V and J genes are TRBV2 and TRBJ1-5; D gene uncertain. CDR3 length equals 13 residues. The V end was cut by 8 bases, the J end by 3 bases, with 11 bases between. CDR1 and CDR2 (germline): SNHLY, FYNNEI. Here the CDR3 reads CASYGRDNQPQHF. In DNA, the CDR3 is TGTGCCAGCTATGGCAGAGACAATCAGCCCCAGCATTTT.

CDR3 coding DNA: TGTGCCAGCAGTTCGGAGTCGGGGTCCTACGAGCAGTACTTC. Translating it yields CASSSESGSYEQYF. This chain joins TRBV2 and TRBJ2-7, with D maybe TRBD2 (5 bases). Trimming stripped 5 bases from V and 1 base from J, with 12 bases between. Germline V gives CDR1 SNHLY, CDR2 FYNNEI. The CDR3 has 14 amino acids.

This clonotype has a count of ten or more. J is TRBJ1-1 and V is TRBV18, with 7 positions matching TRBD1. The CDR3 is 15 residues long. Germline trimming cut 5 bases from V and 8 bases from J; bases unmatched to any gene: 14. Germline CDR1 reads KGHSH; CDR2 reads LQKENI. The CDR3 nucleotides are TGTGCCAGCTCAGCAGTCGACAGGGTTGCTGGCGAAGCTTTCTTT. This sequence encodes CASSAVDRVAGEAFF.

This clonotype was seen more than once but under ten times. This chain uses TRBV12-3 or TRBV12-4 with TRBJ1-2, with TRBD1 matching over 8 bases. The CDR3 is 12 residues long. Germline trimming cut 3 bases from V and 8 bases from J; bases unmatched to any gene: 2. For the CDR3, the DNA is TGTGCCAGCAGTTTCCCAGGGGGCGGCTACACCTTC. This gives the protein CASSFPGGGYTF.

This rearrangement joins TRBV30 to TRBJ2-2; 10 bases align to TRBD2. CDR3 length: 15 residues. The trim removed 3 bases at V and 4 bases at J, leaving 5 bases unmatched. The V gene's germline CDR1 is GTSNPN and CDR2 SVGIG (reference sequence). CDR3 sequence (DNA): TGTGCCTGGAGGGCGAGCGGGAGGGCCACCGGGGAGCTGTTTTTT. It translates to CAWRASGRATGELFF.

V is TRBV20-1 and J is TRBJ1-5; D is undetermined. V lost 4 bases and J 1 base, leaving 11 bases between the germline ends. The length of the CDR3 is 14 residues. Looked up from germline, CDR1 is DFQATT and CDR2 is SNEGSKA (reference sequence). Written as DNA, the CDR3 is TGCAGTGCTAAATCACCACAAAGCAATCAGCCCCAGCATTTT. Translated, it gives CSAKSPQSNQPQHF.

The V and J genes are TRBV7-6 and TRBJ2-1; TRBD2 matches 9 bases. There are 15 residues in the CDR3. V was pared by 5 bases and J by 4 bases, with 6 bases of the junction left unmatched. Germline V lookup: CDR1 SGHVS, CDR2 FNYEAQ. CDR3 sequence: CASSPLSGSYNEQFF. CDR3 coding DNA: TGTGCCAGCAGCCCCCTTAGCGGGAGTTACAATGAGCAGTTCTTC. The full variable domain, with the rest looked up from reference TRBV7-6 and TRBJ2-1, is GAGVSQSPRYKVTKRGQDVALRCDPISGHVSLYWYRQALGQGPEFLTYFNYEAQQDKSGLPNDRFSAERPEGSISTLTIQRTEQRDSAMYRCASSPLSGSYNEQFFGPGTRLTVL.